The 16 T cell receptor beta chains below all came from one sample that was sequenced in a study of shared clonotypes between healthy human individuals. Assay: immunoSEQ multiplex PCR; the TCRdb copy retains only in-frame clones and omits some. The table shows about 2 million clones, with about 95% occurring only once. The naive CD8 population came from CD45RO-negative cells selected for CCR7, without terminally differentiated effector memory CD45RA+ cells. Sequencing was carried out using naive CD8+ T cells sorted from blood. The receptors come from a man in his late teens or twenties in good health.

The rearrangement joins TRBV19 to TRBJ1-2, with TRBD1 matching over 7 bases. With 6 bases clipped from V and 6 bases from J, the junction kept 7 bases outside the gene matches. There are 13 residues in the CDR3. CDR1 is LNHDA and CDR2 is SQIVND in the germline V gene (reference sequence). CDR3 DNA sequence: TGTGCCAGTAGCCTCCAGACAGGGCATGGCTACACCTTC. Encoded protein: CASSLQTGHGYTF.

The rearrangement links TRBV5-4 to TRBJ1-3; D may be TRBD1 (5 bases). Trimming pared 4 bases from V and 2 bases from J, leaving 16 bases between. Germline lookup yields CDR1 SGHNT and CDR2 YYREEE (reference sequence). The CDR3 is made up of 16 amino acids. The DNA of the CDR3 is TGTGCCAGCAGCCTGGGTCTGGCAGGGACTGGAAACACCATATATTTT. Amino acid sequence: CASSLGLAGTGNTIYF.

The gene calls are TRBV19 and TRBJ2-7; either TRBD1 or TRBD2 may fit D (5 bases each). Germline V lookup: CDR1 LNHDA, CDR2 SQIVND (reference sequence). The CDR3 totals 15 residues. Trimming stripped 5 bases from V and 3 bases from J, with 17 bases between. CDR3 DNA: TGTGCCAGTAGTGAGGCCGGGGACGGACTCTACGAGCAGTACTTC. It specifies CASSEAGDGLYEQYF.

This CDR3 reads CASSLSAGPDLAEAFF. The CDR3 bases are TGTGCCAGCAGCTTATCGGCGGGACCGGATTTAGCTGAAGCTTTCTTT. The rearrangement uses TRBV7-6 and TRBJ1-1, with D perhaps matching TRBD1 (5 bases). V lost 2 bases, J lost 6 bases, and 19 bases lay in between. The CDR3 consists of 16 residues. CDR1 and CDR2 from the germline V gene are SGHVS and FNYEAQ.

As regards this clone: A junction boundary mismatches the germline segment, possibly from a read error. The chain joins TRBV30 to TRBJ2-2; D is perhaps TRBD1 (6 bases). From germline, CDR1 is GTSNPN and CDR2 SVGIG (reference sequence). CDR3 length: 13 residues. CDR3 region: CAWNTGNPGELFF. DNA for the CDR3: TGTGCCTGGAACACAGGGAACCCCGGGGAGCTGTTTTTT.

V gene TRBV29-1 combines with J gene TRBJ2-7, with D uncertain. CDR1 SQVTM and CDR2 ANQGSEA come from the germline V gene. The CDR3 contains 12 residues. The germline V and J ends were trimmed by 4 bases and 5 bases, with 12 bases remaining between them. Here the CDR3 DNA reads TGCAGCGTTGCGTCAGTTATCAACGAGCAGTACTTC. Protein sequence: CSVASVINEQYF.

The chain joins TRBV5-6 to TRBJ1-5; TRBD1 matches at 7 bases. The germline V gene has CDR1 SGHDT and CDR2 YYEEEE. Trimming cost V 4 bases and J 0 bases; bases outside gene matches: 7. CDR3 length equals 16 residues. CDR3 region: CASSAMTGYSNQPQHF. DNA for the CDR3: TGTGCCAGCAGCGCCATGACAGGGTATAGCAATCAGCCCCAGCATTTT.

The chain has TRBV7-9 and TRBJ1-3; no reliable D call. Between the trimmed V and J ends, which lost 5 bases and 3 bases, there was a span of 14 bases. Germline lookup yields CDR1 SEHNR and CDR2 FQNEAQ (reference sequence). This CDR3 is built from 15 residues. CDR3 residues: CASSILSGLGNTIYF. For the CDR3, the DNA is TGTGCCAGCAGCATCCTTAGCGGGCTTGGAAACACCATATATTTT.

V usage is TRBV4-1 and J usage is TRBJ1-2; D remains unclear. The V and J ends lost 0 bases and 7 bases respectively, with 12 bases between them. The length of the CDR3 is 14 residues. Germline V CDR1 and CDR2: MGHRA, YSYEKL. CDR3 region: CASSQDRGSGGYTF. CDR3 DNA sequence: TGCGCCAGCAGCCAAGATCGCGGGTCTGGTGGCTACACCTTC.

The V gene is TRBV11-2, the J gene TRBJ2-7; 7 nucleotides agree with TRBD2. CDR1 is SGHAT and CDR2 is FQNNGV in the germline V gene. The CDR3 contains 15 residues. V was clipped by 1 base and J by 2 bases; unmatched bases: 5. The CDR3 bases are TGTGCCAGCAGCTTAGTCGGACTAGAAGCCTACGAGCAGTACTTC. Residues: CASSLVGLEAYEQYF.

The V gene is TRBV7-9, the J gene TRBJ2-1; possibly TRBD2 for D (6 bases). The CDR3 is 15 amino acids. V was shortened by 4 bases and J by 1 base, with 11 bases between the two germline ends. The germline V gene encodes CDR1 SEHNR and CDR2 FQNEAQ (reference sequence). The CDR3 region has the DNA TGTGCCAGCAGCTCCTGGCGGGGTTCCTACAATGAGCAGTTCTTC. This gives the protein CASSSWRGSYNEQFF.

The chain combines TRBV28 with TRBJ2-3; 7 bases fit TRBD2. CDR3 length equals 17 residues. The V segment lost 0 bases and the J segment 3 bases; nucleotides outside the gene matches: 9. The germline V gene encodes CDR1 MDHEN and CDR2 SYDVKM. DNA for the CDR3: TGTGCCAGCAGTTTATGGCGGGAGCCCGAGGGGACAGATACGCAGTATTTT. Translating it yields CASSLWREPEGTDTQYF.

This clone was found once. The V gene is TRBV7-2, the J gene TRBJ2-3; the match to TRBD2 covers 10 bases. CDR1 and CDR2 from the germline V gene are SGHTA and FQGNSA. The length of the CDR3 is 19 residues. J lost 3 bases, V lost 6 bases, and 18 bases had no gene match. As DNA, the CDR3 is TGTGCCAGCAGTCCCGGACTAGCGGTCCCTGCTTTAGCGACAGATACGCAGTATTTT. This translates into CASSPGLAVPALATDTQYF.

Note on this clone: At one end the junction does not follow the germline gene, possibly because of a read error. The chain recombines TRBV6-1 with TRBJ2-5; D remains ambiguous. There are 11 residues in the CDR3. Germline CDR1 MNHNS, CDR2 SASEGT. The DNA of the CDR3 is TGTGCCAGCAGTGAAGCCCTAGATCAAAACTTC. Amino acid sequence: CASSEALDQNF.

This rearrangement joins TRBV7-2 to TRBJ2-7; 13 bases align to TRBD2. V was pared by 2 bases and J by 5 bases, with 12 bases of the junction left unmatched. The CDR3 runs to 18 residues. In germline, CDR1 is SGHTA, CDR2 FQGNSA. The CDR3 loop reads CASSLHWTSGSGGDEQYF. As DNA, the CDR3 is TGTGCCAGCAGCTTACATTGGACTAGCGGGAGTGGGGGGGACGAGCAGTACTTC.

The rearrangement joins TRBV7-2 to TRBJ2-1; unclear D gene. The V gene lost 5 bases and the J gene lost 5 bases, with 10 bases spanning the gap. This CDR3 has 13 amino acids. The germline V gene has CDR1 SGHTA and CDR2 FQGNSA. CDR3 sequence reads: CASSPVEHNEQFF. The CDR3, as DNA: TGTGCCAGCAGCCCCGTGGAGCACAATGAGCAGTTCTTC.